This TCR beta chain was found in a study of control samples from healthy donors and cancer patients. Germline CDR1 reads MNHEY; CDR2 reads SVGAGI. V lost 7 bases, J lost 0 bases, and 6 bases stayed unmatched. This CDR3 has 15 residues. TCRdb's table, derived via immunoSEQ multiplex PCR, lists solely in-frame clones and lacks some. The table has over 100,000 clones, about 87% seen once. V usage is TRBV6-5 and J usage is TRBJ1-5; TRBD1 aligns across 7 bases. Specimen: blood. This receptor was obtained from a man aged 40-49 years in good health. Here the CDR3 DNA reads TGTGCCAGCACCACGGACAGGAATAGCAATCAGCCCCAGCATTTT. Translated, it gives CASTTDRNSNQPQHF.